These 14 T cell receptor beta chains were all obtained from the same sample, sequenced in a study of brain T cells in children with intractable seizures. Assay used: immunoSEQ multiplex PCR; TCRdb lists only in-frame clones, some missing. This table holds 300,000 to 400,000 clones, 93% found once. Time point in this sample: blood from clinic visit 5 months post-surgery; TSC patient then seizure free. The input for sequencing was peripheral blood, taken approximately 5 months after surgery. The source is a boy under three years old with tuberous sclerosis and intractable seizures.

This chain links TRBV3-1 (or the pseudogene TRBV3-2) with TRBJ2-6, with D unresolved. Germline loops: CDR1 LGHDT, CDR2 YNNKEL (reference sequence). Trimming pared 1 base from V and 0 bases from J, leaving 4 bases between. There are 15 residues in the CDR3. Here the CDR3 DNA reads TGTGCCAGCAGCCAAGCCTTCTCTGGGGCCAACGTCCTGACTTTC. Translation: CASSQAFSGANVLTF.

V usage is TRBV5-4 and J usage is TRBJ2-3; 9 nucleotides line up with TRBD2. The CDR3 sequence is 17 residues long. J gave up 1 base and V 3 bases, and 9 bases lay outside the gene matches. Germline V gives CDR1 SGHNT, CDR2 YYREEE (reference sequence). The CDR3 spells CASSSDPSGRRTDTQYF. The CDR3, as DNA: TGTGCCAGCAGCTCAGACCCCAGCGGGAGGCGCACAGATACGCAGTATTTT.

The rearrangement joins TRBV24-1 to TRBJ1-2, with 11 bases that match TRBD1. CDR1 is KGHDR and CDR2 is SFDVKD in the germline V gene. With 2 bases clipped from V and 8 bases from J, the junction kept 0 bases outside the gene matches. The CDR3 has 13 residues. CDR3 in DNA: TGTGCCACCAGTGATTGGACAGGGGGCGGCTACACCTTC. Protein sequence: CATSDWTGGGYTF.

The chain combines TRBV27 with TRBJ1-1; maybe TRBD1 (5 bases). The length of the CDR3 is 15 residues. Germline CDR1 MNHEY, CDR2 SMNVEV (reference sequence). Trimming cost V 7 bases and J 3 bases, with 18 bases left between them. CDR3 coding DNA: TGTGCCAGCAAGGACATCCTATCTCCGGACACTGAAGCTTTCTTT. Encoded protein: CASKDILSPDTEAFF.

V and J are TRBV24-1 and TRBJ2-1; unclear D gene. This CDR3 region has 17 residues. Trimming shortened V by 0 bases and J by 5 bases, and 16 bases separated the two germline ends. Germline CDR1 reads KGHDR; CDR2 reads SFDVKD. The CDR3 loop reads CATSDLAGSQSNNEQFF. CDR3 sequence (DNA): TGTGCCACCAGTGATTTGGCCGGCAGCCAATCCAACAATGAGCAGTTCTTC.

The CDR3 region is CASSYGTGKGYTF. For the CDR3, the DNA is TGTGCCAGCAGTTACGGCACAGGGAAAGGCTACACCTTC. The V and J genes are TRBV6-2 or TRBV6-3 and TRBJ1-2, with D maybe TRBD1 (6 bases). The V end was cut by 2 bases, the J end by 8 bases, with 12 bases between. From germline, CDR1 is MNHEY and CDR2 SVGEGT. The CDR3 covers 13 residues.

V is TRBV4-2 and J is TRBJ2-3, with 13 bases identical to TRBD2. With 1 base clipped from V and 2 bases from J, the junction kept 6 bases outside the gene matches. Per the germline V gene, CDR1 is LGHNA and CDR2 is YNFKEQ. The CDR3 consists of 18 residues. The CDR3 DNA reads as TGTGCCAGCAGCCAAGGGAGACTAGCGGGGGGCTACACAGATACGCAGTATTTT. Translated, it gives CASSQGRLAGGYTDTQYF.

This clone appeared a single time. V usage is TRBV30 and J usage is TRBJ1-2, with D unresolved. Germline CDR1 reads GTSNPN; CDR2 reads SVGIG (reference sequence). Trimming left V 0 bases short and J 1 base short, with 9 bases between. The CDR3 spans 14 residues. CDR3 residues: CAWSVLGLNYGYTF. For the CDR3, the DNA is TGTGCCTGGAGTGTGCTAGGCCTTAACTATGGCTACACCTTC. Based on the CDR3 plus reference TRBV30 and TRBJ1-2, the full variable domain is SQTIHQWPATLVQPVGSPLSLECTVEGTSNPNLYWYRQAAGRGLQLLFYSVGIGQISSEVPQNLSASRPQDRQFILSSKKLLLSDSGFYLCAWSVLGLNYGYTFGSGTRLTVV.

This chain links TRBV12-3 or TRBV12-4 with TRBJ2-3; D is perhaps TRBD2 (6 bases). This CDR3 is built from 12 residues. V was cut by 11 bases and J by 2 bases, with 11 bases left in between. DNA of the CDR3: TGTGCCGTCGGGAGAGACACAGATACGCAGTATTTT. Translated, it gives CAVGRDTDTQYF.

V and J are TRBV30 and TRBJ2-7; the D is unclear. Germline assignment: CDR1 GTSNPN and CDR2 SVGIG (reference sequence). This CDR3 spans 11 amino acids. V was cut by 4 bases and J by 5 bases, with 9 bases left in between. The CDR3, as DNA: TGTGCCTGGAACGGCGACCACGAGCAGTACTTC. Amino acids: CAWNGDHEQYF.

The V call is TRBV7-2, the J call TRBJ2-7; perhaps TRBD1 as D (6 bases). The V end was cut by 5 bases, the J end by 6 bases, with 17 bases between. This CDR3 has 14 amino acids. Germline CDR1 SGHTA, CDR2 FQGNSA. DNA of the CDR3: TGTGCCAGCAGCGACCGGGACACCGCTCGCGAGCAGTACTTC. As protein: CASSDRDTAREQYF.

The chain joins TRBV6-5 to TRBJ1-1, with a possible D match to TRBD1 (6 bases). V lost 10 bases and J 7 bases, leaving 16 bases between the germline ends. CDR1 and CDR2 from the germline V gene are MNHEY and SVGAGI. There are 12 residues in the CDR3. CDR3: CATRGGAGEAFF. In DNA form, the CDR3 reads TGTGCCACCCGGGGGGGGGCAGGTGAAGCTTTCTTT.

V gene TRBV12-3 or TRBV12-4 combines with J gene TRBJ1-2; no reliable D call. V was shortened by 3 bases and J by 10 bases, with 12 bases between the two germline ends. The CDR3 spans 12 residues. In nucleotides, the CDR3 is TGTGCCAGCAGTTTGTTAGTCAGCGACTACACCTTC. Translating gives CASSLLVSDYTF.

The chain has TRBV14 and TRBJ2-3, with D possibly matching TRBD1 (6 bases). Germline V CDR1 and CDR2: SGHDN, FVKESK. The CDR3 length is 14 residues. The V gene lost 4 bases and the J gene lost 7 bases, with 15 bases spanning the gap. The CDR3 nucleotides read TGTGCCAGCAGCCTCAATTCAGGGGATTATACGCAGTATTTT. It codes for CASSLNSGDYTQYF.